The clone carrying this TCR beta chain showed up just a few times. A library of TCRbeta sequences, prepared with unique molecular identifiers, was generated. TCRdb ran MiXCR on the PCR reads and lists one entry per CDR3 protein. The table lists around 71,000 distinct CDR3 sequences, around 6.6% of them singletons. The data belong to a study of T-cell reconstitution after alpha-beta-depleted transplantation in children. The V gene's germline CDR1 is SGHVS and CDR2 FQNEAQ. The CDR3 has 15 residues. V trimming: 1 base; J trimming: 8 bases; junction bases outside the gene matches: 7. The chain links TRBV7-8 to TRBJ1-4; TRBD1 aligns across 7 bases. This TCR derives from a human donor who donated a stem cell graft to a child with acute lymphoblastic leukemia. The source was PBMCs from the stem cell graft donor, collected from the stem cell graft. The CDR3 nucleotides read TGTGCCAGCAGCTTAGTCGACAGGGTGAGAGAAAAACTGTTTTTT. As protein: CASSLVDRVREKLFF.